This paragraph covers one T cell receptor beta chain sequence. The target antigen is unknown. Per the germline V gene, CDR1 is MNHNS and CDR2 is SASEGT. CDR3 size: 13 residues. With 7 bases removed from V and 9 bases from J, the gap between germline ends came to 19 bases. The record originates from a study of T cell repertoires in cytomegalovirus infection. TCRdb reanalysed the reads using MiXCR and keeps one entry per CDR3 protein. The data show around 900,000 distinct CDR3 sequences, with 31% seen just once and about 14% held by the top ten. The rearrangement joins TRBV6-1 to TRBJ2-7, with unresolved D. The sequence was obtained from a human donor in good health (CMV status not recorded). Some clones in this sample may be carry-over from other donors' samples. Specimen: cultured CD8+ T cells from PBMCs, collected from culture after CMV antigen stimulation. The CDR3 DNA is TGTGCCAGCAAAGGTGCCCCCTACGAGCGGCAGTACTTC. Protein: CASKGAPYERQYF.